This TCR beta chain was found in a study of response to subunit inactivated influenza vaccine. Points on this clonotype: Its matching antigen is unknown.

The CDR3 covers 15 residues. V was clipped by 1 base and J by 7 bases, with 14 bases between them. TCRdb called the RT-PCR reads again in MiXCR, with one record for every CDR3 protein. This sample has about 800,000 distinct CDR3 sequences, with 21% found just once. Study outcomes and limitations: Authors suggested each seasonal flu vaccination may recruit only limited numbers of new T cells.

The starting material was PBMCs from blood, obtained 5 days after vaccination. This sequence was found in a man aged 50 or older who received an inactivated influenza vaccine. V is TRBV12-3 or TRBV12-4 and J is TRBJ1-5; possibly TRBD1 for D (5 bases). This CDR3 is CASSLVQGGSQPQHF. The CDR3 DNA sequence: TGTGCCAGCAGTTTAGTCCAGGGAGGAAGCCAGCCCCAGCATTTT.